This TCR beta chain was profiled in a study of blood T cell repertoires in COVID-19. Only in-frame clones appear in the TCRdb table, and some are missing; sequencing was by immunoSEQ multiplex PCR. The sample shows roughly 83,000 clones, around 86% of them seen only once. Germline CDR1 is SGHRS and CDR2 is YFSETQ. CDR3 size: 15 residues. The V gene end was trimmed by 8 bases and the J gene end by 7 bases; junction bases not matched to a gene: 15. The rearrangement joins TRBV5-1 to TRBJ2-1; TRBD2 matches 7 bases. The TCR was taken from a man aged 50 or older with active COVID-19. The source material was peripheral blood. The CDR3 spells CASSGWEGLGNEQFF. The CDR3 DNA is TGCGCCAGTTCGGGGTGGGAGGGCCTCGGGAATGAGCAGTTCTTC.